This T cell receptor beta chain is from a study of shared clonotypes between healthy human individuals. Germline CDR1 SGHRS, CDR2 YFSETQ. V was trimmed by 0 bases and J by 0 bases, leaving 6 bases between them. CDR3 size: 14 residues. With respect to this clone: The antigen is undetermined. The same CDR3 is also encoded by other DNA sequences in this sample.

Method: immunoSEQ multiplex PCR; TCRdb's copy keeps in-frame clones and lacks some. The sample holds 2 million to 3 million clones; approximately 94% are singletons and the top ten take approximately 0.36%. Study-wide results and caveats: It was the non-shared clonotypes that had lower generation probabilities than clonotypes shared by all four donors.

Everyone who donated was a Caucasian adult who lived in Nashville, Tennessee. The sequencing sample was made of naive CD4+ T cells from PBMCs. The sample's subset: CD45RA+ positively selected. The chain employs TRBV5-1 and TRBJ2-5; D not certain. The TCR sequence derives from a man younger than 30 in good health. Some clones in this sample may be carry-over from other donors' samples. CDR3 bases: TGCGCCAGCAGCTTGGTCTCTAACCAAGAGACCCAGTACTTC. Residues: CASSLVSNQETQYF.